These 22 T cell receptor beta chains share one sample of origin, sequenced in a study of CD4 and CD8 cells across lung adenocarcinoma regions. From the PCR reads, TCRdb called clonotypes with MiXCR, one entry per CDR3 protein. The sample lists around 8,400 distinct CDR3 sequences, 54% occurring once. The sequencing input was CD8+ T cells from the center of a lung tumor. The source of these receptors is a female donor with lung adenocarcinoma. The CD4 and CD8 labels of this study may be unreliable.

This clonotype showed up many times. The rearrangement links TRBV12-3 or TRBV12-4 to TRBJ2-5; D may be TRBD2 (5 bases). V lost 8 bases and J lost 0, with 13 bases in between. There are 14 residues in the CDR3. The CDR3 coding sequence is TGTGCCAGCGTAATCGACTATAACCAAGAGACCCAGTACTTC. It translates to CASVIDYNQETQYF.

As regards this clonotype: In this CDR3 the conserved last residue, phenylalanine or tryptophan, is missing, so a read error is likely. The genes are TRBV12-3 or TRBV12-4 and TRBJ2-5; tentatively, D is TRBD2 (6 bases). The ends were cut back, 7 bases at V and 2 bases at J, with 8 bases in the middle. CDR3 size: 12 residues. The CDR3 region is CASNRGQETQYS. The CDR3 coding sequence is TGTGCCAGCAACCGGGGGCAAGAGACCCAGTACTCG.

In regard to this clonotype: The junction departs from the called germline gene at one end, perhaps through a read error. The chain joins TRBV10-3 to TRBJ2-3, with D perhaps being TRBD1 or TRBD2 (6 bases each). CDR1 and CDR2 (germline): ENHRY, SYGVKD. This CDR3 spans 14 amino acids. CDR3 bases: TGTGCGGGGAAGGGGGGCCAGGAGGCAGATACCCAGTATTTC. Residues: CAGKGGQEADTQYF.

The chain combines TRBV6-1 with TRBJ2-3; 8 bases align to TRBD2. From germline, CDR1 is MNHNS and CDR2 SASEGT. V was pared by 8 bases and J by 3 bases, with 1 base of the junction left unmatched. This CDR3 region has 12 residues. CDR3 sequence: CASREGTDTQYF. DNA of the CDR3: TGTGCCAGCCGGGAGGGAACAGATACGCAGTATTTT.

At least ten counts were recorded for this clonotype. This chain links TRBV5-5 with TRBJ2-3; D is possibly TRBD1 or TRBD2 (5 bases each). The V end lost 4 bases, the J end lost 1 base, and 22 bases lay between the germline ends. Per germline, CDR1 SGHKS and CDR2 YYEKEE (reference sequence). The CDR3 consists of 18 residues. The CDR3: CASSITGTGMGGTDTQYF. CDR3 bases: TGTGCCAGCAGCATTACCGGGACCGGGATGGGGGGCACAGATACGCAGTATTTT.

This clonotype is large (0.1 to 1%). The chain employs TRBV7-2 and TRBJ2-7; TRBD2 is a possible D gene (6 bases). Deletions cut 0 bases from V and 0 bases from J, with 12 bases between. The length of the CDR3 is 16 residues. Germline loops: CDR1 SGHTA, CDR2 FQGNSA. This CDR3 reads CASSLAPSDSSYEQYF. The CDR3 DNA is TGTGCCAGCAGCTTAGCGCCTAGCGATAGCTCCTACGAGCAGTACTTC.

This clonotype qualifies as large (0.1 to 1%). The rearrangement links TRBV6-1 to TRBJ2-1; the D is unclear. The J call may be in error: the DNA end matches TRBJ2-7 better. The CDR3 totals 12 residues. Germline-derived CDR1 and CDR2 are MNHNS and SASEGT. The CDR3 sequence: CASSEWRNEQYF. Written as DNA, the CDR3 is TGTGCCAGCAGTGAATGGAGAAACGAGCAGTACTTC.

This clonotype showed up many times. V usage is TRBV4-1 and J usage is TRBJ2-2, with D tentatively TRBD1 (6 bases). Looked up from germline, CDR1 is MGHRA and CDR2 is YSYEKL. Trimming cost V 2 bases and J 7 bases, with 17 bases left between them. This CDR3 comprises 16 residues. In nucleotides, the CDR3 is TGCGCCAGCAGCCAACCCACAGGGTACGGTTACGGGGAGCTGTTTTTT. The encoded protein is CASSQPTGYGYGELFF.

A note on this clonotype: A much larger clone sits a single nucleotide away, making a read error possible. V gene TRBV5-4 combines with J gene TRBJ2-1, with D perhaps matching TRBD1 (6 bases). Germline V gives CDR1 SGHNT, CDR2 YYREEE (reference sequence). The V end was cut by 2 bases, the J end by 10 bases, with 19 bases between. The CDR3 consists of 15 residues. In nucleotides, the CDR3 is TGTGCCAGCAGCTTAGGACAGCGGCCCCCCTACGAGCAGTTCTTC. It specifies CASSLGQRPPYEQFF.

Many counts were recorded for this clonotype. CDR3 DNA: TGTGCCAGCATCGACAGGGAAAACACCGGGGAGCTGTTTTTT. It yields the protein CASIDRENTGELFF. The V gene is TRBV6-1, the J gene TRBJ2-2; 7 bases match TRBD1. Germline values: CDR1 MNHNS, CDR2 SASEGT. Losses at the gene ends were 7 bases for V and 2 bases for J; bases not matched to a gene: 4. The CDR3 sequence is 14 residues long.

Concerning this clonotype: One junction end does not reproduce the germline sequence, and a read error may be involved. V is TRBV10-2 and J is TRBJ2-4; possibly TRBD2 for D (5 bases). This CDR3 spans 14 amino acids. CDR1 is WSHSY, CDR2 SAAADI, per germline. The chain's CDR3 is CAGIGRDLQATQYF. The DNA for the CDR3 is TGTGCGGGCATCGGACGGGATCTCCAAGCCACTCAGTACTTC.

This chain joins TRBV27 and TRBJ2-5, with 7 bases that match TRBD2. Germline V gene sequence: CDR1 MNHEY, CDR2 SMNVEV (reference sequence). V dropped 6 bases and J dropped 5; count of bases not matched to a gene: 9. The CDR3 sequence is 14 residues long. As DNA, the CDR3 is TGTGCCAGCAGACCCTCTAGCGGTGGGGAGACCCAGTACTTC. This gives the protein CASRPSSGGETQYF.

Worth noting for this clonotype: Mismatch with germline at one junction end may stem from a read error. The J gene is TRBJ2-4, the V gene TRBV7-2; D is possibly TRBD2 (6 bases). Germline loops: CDR1 SGHTA, CDR2 FQGNSA. The CDR3 has 14 amino acids. The CDR3 is CRGTGRGAKDTQYF. For the CDR3, the DNA is TGTCGCGGCACGGGGCGGGGAGCCAAAGACACGCAGTATTTC.

This clonotype was detected ten times or more. This may stem from a read error, because a much larger clone lies one nucleotide away. The chain uses TRBV7-9 and TRBJ2-1; the D is unclear. The last part of the DNA fits TRBJ2-7 better; the J call may be wrong. Germline-derived CDR1 and CDR2 are SEHNR and FQNEAQ (reference sequence). The CDR3 spans 12 residues. The CDR3 region has the DNA TGTGCCAGCAGTATGGCCCAAAATGAGCAGTACTTC. Translated, it gives CASSMAQNEQYF.

The CDR3 DNA follows: TGTGCCACCAGTGGCGAACTAGGGGGGGTCATCGGGGAGCTGTTTTTT. This encodes CATSGELGGVIGELFF. The chain is built from TRBV24-1 and TRBJ2-2; possibly TRBD2 for D (7 bases). The length of the CDR3 is 16 residues. V shed 5 bases and J shed 7 bases, with 19 bases lying between them. Germline loops: CDR1 KGHDR, CDR2 SFDVKD.

This sequence joins TRBV7-9 and TRBJ2-1, with D unresolved. Looked up from germline, CDR1 is SEHNR and CDR2 is FQNEAQ (reference sequence). V lost 2 bases and J lost 8, with 16 bases in between. The CDR3 has 15 amino acids. The CDR3: CASSLSLDMFHEQFF. The CDR3 nucleotides are TGTGCCAGCAGCTTAAGCCTAGATATGTTCCATGAGCAGTTCTTC. Based on the CDR3 plus reference TRBV7-9 and TRBJ2-1, the full variable domain is DTGVSQNPRHKITKRGQNVTFRCDPISEHNRLYWYRQTLGQGPEFLTYFQNEAQLEKSRLLSDRFSAERPKGSFSTLEIQRTEQGDSAMYLCASSLSLDMFHEQFFGPGTRLTVL.

The chain has TRBV10-3 and TRBJ2-4; D possibly matches TRBD1 or TRBD2 (5 bases each). This CDR3 comprises 14 residues. Germline V CDR1 and CDR2: ENHRY, SYGVKD. This chain's CDR3 is CAGHRGRAQEIQYF. The CDR3 DNA is TGTGCGGGGCACCGGGGCCGTGCCCAAGAGATCCAGTACTTC.

The chain employs TRBV7-3 and TRBJ2-1, with a possible D match to TRBD2 (6 bases). This CDR3 region has 16 residues. Germline lookup yields CDR1 SGHTA and CDR2 FQGTGA. Trimming removed 5 bases at V and 10 bases at J, with 24 bases between. The CDR3 region is CASSQTGTGGTGEQFF. CDR3 DNA: TGTGCCAGCAGCCAAACCGGGACTGGCGGGACCGGGGAGCAGTTCTTC.

The chain links TRBV24-1 to TRBJ2-5; 11 bases map to TRBD2. CDR1 and CDR2 from the germline V gene are KGHDR and SFDVKD. The CDR3 length is 16 residues. The V segment lost 4 bases and the J segment 8 bases; nucleotides outside the gene matches: 11. The CDR3 DNA follows: TGTGCCACCAGTGAAGCGGGACTAGCGGAGCTAGGCACCCAGTACTTC. Translated: CATSEAGLAELGTQYF.

This rearrangement joins TRBV6-1 to TRBJ2-4; TRBD2 aligns across 11 bases. Near its end, the DNA agrees better with TRBJ2-5, so the J call may be wrong. Germline V gene data show CDR1 as MNHNS and CDR2 as SASEGT. This CDR3 has 16 residues. The CDR3 coding sequence is TGTGCCAGCACCCTCTCGGGTAGCGGGGGGGAAGAGACCCAGTACTTC. This sequence encodes CASTLSGSGGEETQYF.

This clonotype has just one count. This rearrangement joins TRBV12-3 or TRBV12-4 to TRBJ2-2, with 9 positions matching TRBD2. This CDR3 has 16 residues. V shed 6 bases, J shed 13 bases, and the junction held 18 bases outside the gene matches. CDR3 residues: CASRKAGGPNTGTLFF. The CDR3 nucleotides are TGTGCCAGCAGAAAAGCGGGGGGACCGAACACCGGTACGCTGTTTTTT.

This clonotype was detected only a few times. The gene calls are TRBV5-1 and TRBJ2-5, with D unclear. The CDR3 covers 12 residues. Per the germline V gene, CDR1 is SGHRS and CDR2 is YFSETQ. Trimming took 3 bases from V and 6 from J, leaving 9 bases between them. The CDR3 DNA sequence: TGCGCCAGCAGCTGGAATGGGAAGACCCAGTACTTC. Residues: CASSWNGKTQYF. Full variable domain (remainder filled in from reference TRBV5-1 and TRBJ2-5): KAGVTQTPRYLIKTRGQQVTLSCSPISGHRSVSWYQQTPGQGLQFLFEYFSETQRNKGNFPGRFSGRQFSNSRSEMNVSTLELGDSALYLCASSWNGKTQYFGPGTRLLVL.